This entry lists 24 T cell receptor beta chains sequenced from one sample in a study of blood T cell repertoires in COVID-19. TCRdb's copy holds only in-frame clones and misses some; the assay was immunoSEQ multiplex PCR. Of 97,000 or so clones listed, 70% to 90% are singletons. Sequencing was performed on peripheral blood. These TCRs come from a man aged 35-49 years with active or convalescent COVID-19.

The chain uses TRBV13 and TRBJ1-1; D is ambiguous. The V gene lost 5 bases and the J gene lost 0 bases, with 10 bases spanning the gap. CDR3 length: 14 amino acids. Germline CDR1 reads PRHDT; CDR2 reads FYEKMQ (reference sequence). The CDR3 loop is CASSPRVMNTEAFF. DNA of the CDR3: TGTGCCAGCAGCCCCCGGGTCATGAACACTGAAGCTTTCTTT.

The rearrangement links TRBV18 to TRBJ2-1; 11 bases map to TRBD2. The CDR3 consists of 14 residues. Germline CDR1 reads KGHSH; CDR2 reads LQKENI. J lost 5 bases, V lost 3 bases, and 0 bases had no gene match. For the CDR3, the DNA is TGTGCCAGCTCACCTAGCGGGGGGGACAATGAGCAGTTCTTC. It codes for CASSPSGGDNEQFF.

The chain uses TRBV7-8 and TRBJ2-4, with TRBD1 as a possible D gene (5 bases). The CDR3 is made up of 13 amino acids. CDR1 is SGHVS and CDR2 is FQNEAQ in the germline V gene. The V end lost 5 bases, the J end lost 6 bases, and 11 bases lay between the germline ends. CDR3 nucleotides: TGTGCCAGCAGCCACAACGACAGAAACATTCAGTACTTC. It specifies CASSHNDRNIQYF.

The chain uses TRBV6-5 and TRBJ1-1; TRBD1 matches 7 bases. CDR1 is MNHEY and CDR2 is SVGAGI in the germline V gene. The trim removed 2 bases at V and 3 bases at J, leaving 9 bases unmatched. CDR3 length equals 16 residues. The CDR3 loop reads CASSYPNRQGHTEAFF. CDR3 bases: TGTGCCAGCAGTTACCCAAATCGACAGGGCCACACTGAAGCTTTCTTT.

In DNA, the CDR3 is TGTGCCAGTAGTCCTAACAGGGGGAACACTGAAGCTTTCTTT. Translated: CASSPNRGNTEAFF. J is TRBJ1-1 and V is TRBV19; 7 nucleotides align to TRBD1. Germline V lookup: CDR1 LNHDA, CDR2 SQIVND (reference sequence). Unmatched junction bases numbered 4, after V lost 5 bases and J lost 1 base. This CDR3 spans 14 amino acids.

This clone was observed a single time. This chain uses TRBV5-6 with TRBJ2-1; 8 bases are shared with TRBD1. The germline gives CDR1 SGHDT, CDR2 YYEEEE. V was pared by 4 bases and J by 9 bases, with 3 bases of the junction left unmatched. This CDR3 contains 12 residues. The chain's CDR3 is CASSRTGFEQFF. Written as DNA, the CDR3 is TGTGCCAGCAGCCGGACAGGGTTTGAGCAGTTCTTC.

This chain connects TRBV9 to TRBJ2-3; the D gene is possibly TRBD2 (5 bases). Deletions cut 3 bases from V and 0 bases from J, with 14 bases between. The CDR3 contains 16 residues. Germline CDR1 and CDR2: SGDLS and YYNGEE. The CDR3, as DNA: TGTGCCAGCAGCGCCAAAGCGGATTTCAGCACAGATACGCAGTATTTT. It translates to CASSAKADFSTDTQYF. The whole variable domain, filled in from reference TRBV9 and TRBJ2-3, reads DSGVTQTPKHLITATGQRVTLRCSPRSGDLSVYWYQQSLDQGLQFLIQYYNGEERAKGNILERFSAQQFPDLHSELNLSSLELGDSALYFCASSAKADFSTDTQYFGPGTRLTVL.

This chain uses TRBV5-1 with TRBJ2-3, with D possibly being TRBD2 (6 bases). Germline lookup yields CDR1 SGHRS and CDR2 YFSETQ. CDR3 length: 13 residues. V lost 1 base and J 6 bases, leaving 9 bases between the germline ends. CDR3 loop: CASSLREMDTQYF. The DNA for the CDR3 is TGCGCCAGCAGCTTGCGGGAGATGGATACGCAGTATTTT. Complete variable domain (other parts from reference TRBV5-1 and TRBJ2-3): KAGVTQTPRYLIKTRGQQVTLSCSPISGHRSVSWYQQTPGQGLQFLFEYFSETQRNKGNFPGRFSGRQFSNSRSEMNVSTLELGDSALYLCASSLREMDTQYFGPGTRLTVL.

This chain joins TRBV6-2 or TRBV6-3 and TRBJ2-5; 9 bases match TRBD1. The CDR3 consists of 14 residues. Germline values: CDR1 MNHEY, CDR2 SVGEGT. J gave up 4 bases and V 5 bases, and 5 bases lay outside the gene matches. The CDR3 protein is CASSTLTGGETQYF. As DNA, the CDR3 is TGTGCCAGCAGTACCCTGACAGGGGGAGAGACCCAGTACTTC.

This chain uses TRBV3-1 (or the pseudogene TRBV3-2) with TRBJ1-1, with no clear D. The germline gives CDR1 LGHDT, CDR2 YNNKEL (reference sequence). The CDR3 length is 14 residues. With 3 bases removed from V and 1 base from J, the gap between germline ends came to 9 bases. The CDR3 sequence is CASSQRASNTEAFF. Written as DNA, the CDR3 is TGTGCCAGCAGCCAGCGGGCTTCGAACACTGAAGCTTTCTTT.

The chain employs TRBV10-1 and TRBJ1-1; D gene ambiguous. Germline CDR1 WNHNN, CDR2 SYGVQD (reference sequence). V lost 6 bases and J 3 bases, leaving 11 bases between the germline ends. The CDR3 runs to 13 residues. CDR3: CASRIGFDTEAFF. The CDR3, as DNA: TGCGCCAGCAGAATCGGGTTTGACACTGAAGCTTTCTTT.

The rearrangement joins TRBV11-2 to TRBJ2-7; 8 bases align to TRBD2. Trimming cost V 5 bases and J 3 bases; bases outside gene matches: 9. The germline V gene has CDR1 SGHAT and CDR2 FQNNGV. The CDR3 extends over 15 amino acids. CDR3 region: CASSRVSGAVYEQYF. The CDR3 DNA reads TGTGCCAGCAGCCGAGTTAGCGGGGCGGTCTACGAGCAGTACTTC.

The chain combines TRBV2 with TRBJ2-2; 9 bases are shared with TRBD2. Per the germline V gene, CDR1 is SNHLY and CDR2 is FYNNEI. J was trimmed by 7 bases and V by 5 bases; bases with no gene match: 5. The CDR3 has 14 amino acids. In DNA form, the CDR3 reads TGTGCCAGCAGTTCGCGGGGGGGCGACGGGGAGCTGTTTTTT. Translated, it gives CASSSRGGDGELFF. Complete variable domain (other parts from reference TRBV2 and TRBJ2-2): EPEVTQTPSHQVTQMGQEVILRCVPISNHLYFYWYRQILGQKVEFLVSFYNNEISEKSEIFDDQFSVERPDGSNFTLKIRSTKLEDSAMYFCASSSRGGDGELFFGEGSRLTVL.

The chain uses TRBV27 and TRBJ1-5; D not certain. The CDR3 extends over 15 amino acids. V was shortened by 6 bases and J by 4 bases, with 16 bases between the two germline ends. Germline assignment: CDR1 MNHEY and CDR2 SMNVEV (reference sequence). CDR3 in DNA: TGTGCCAGCAGCCGAGGGCCCGCGGGAAATCAGCCCCAGCATTTT. This encodes CASSRGPAGNQPQHF.

This chain links TRBV5-6 with TRBJ2-5; tentatively, D is TRBD1 (5 bases). CDR3 length: 17 residues. V was clipped by 1 base and J by 4 bases, with 20 bases between them. Germline V gene data show CDR1 as SGHDT and CDR2 as YYEEEE. The CDR3, as DNA: TGTGCCAGCAGCTTGAAGGCAAAAGGGGTAATTGCAGAGACCCAGTACTTC. It encodes CASSLKAKGVIAETQYF.

CDR3 DNA sequence: TGTGCCAGTAGTTCAAGCGGGGGGGCGTACGAGCAGTACTTC. Translation gives CASSSSGGAYEQYF. This rearrangement joins TRBV19 to TRBJ2-7; 10 bases are shared with TRBD2. Germline V gene data show CDR1 as LNHDA and CDR2 as SQIVND (reference sequence). This CDR3 has 14 residues. V lost 5 bases, J lost 4 bases, and 5 bases stayed unmatched.

The chain combines TRBV24-1 with TRBJ2-1; a possible D gene is TRBD2 (6 bases). The CDR3 sequence is 15 residues long. The germline V gene has CDR1 KGHDR and CDR2 SFDVKD. V was cut by 2 bases and J by 7 bases, with 14 bases left in between. The CDR3 bases are TGTGCCACCAGTGATTCCCGACTAGGGGCGAATGAGCAGTTCTTC. Residues: CATSDSRLGANEQFF.

The table lists this clone with a count of one. The chain is built from TRBV7-9 and TRBJ2-5, with D unclear. CDR1 is SEHNR and CDR2 is FQNEAQ in the germline V gene (reference sequence). CDR3 size: 12 residues. V was clipped by 2 bases and J by 6 bases, with 7 bases between them. This CDR3 is CASSLRVKTQYF. The CDR3 DNA reads TGTGCCAGCAGCTTACGGGTGAAGACCCAGTACTTC.

J is TRBJ1-1 and V is TRBV4-1; TRBD1 is a possible D gene (5 bases). Germline loops: CDR1 MGHRA, CDR2 YSYEKL. V lost 0 bases and J lost 8, with 13 bases in between. The CDR3 loop spans 14 amino acids. The DNA for the CDR3 is TGCGCCAGCAGCCAAGATGCTAGGAGGGACGAAGCTTTCTTT. Encoded protein: CASSQDARRDEAFF.

This clone was recorded once. The chain combines TRBV21-1 with TRBJ1-2; the D call TRBD1 from the table was never checked on the DNA. TRBV21-1 is a pseudogene locus. The CDR3 covers 16 residues. The DNA of the CDR3 is TGTGCCAGCAGCAAAGTCGGGCAGGGTAAAAACTATGGCTACACCTTC. The encoded protein is CASSKVGQGKNYGYTF.

This chain connects TRBV28 to TRBJ1-4, with D hard to call. V dropped 7 bases and J dropped 5 bases, with 11 bases sitting between them. CDR1 is MDHEN and CDR2 is SYDVKM in the germline V gene. The CDR3 is 13 residues long. The CDR3 DNA is TGTGCCAGCACTGGGCTTCCGAATGAAAAACTGTTTTTT. Amino acid sequence: CASTGLPNEKLFF. Together with reference TRBV28 and TRBJ1-4, the CDR3 gives the full variable domain: DVKVTQSSRYLVKRTGEKVFLECVQDMDHENMFWYRQDPGLGLRLIYFSYDVKMKEKGDIPEGYSVSREKKERFSLILESASTNQTSMYLCASTGLPNEKLFFGSGTQLSVL.

This clone was recorded only once. The chain uses TRBV6-7 and TRBJ1-6; 7 bases align to TRBD1. TRBV6-7 is known as an ORF, though its function is uncertain. The CDR3 sequence is 15 residues long. V gave up 2 bases and J gave up 10 bases; unmatched junction bases: 8. CDR3 nucleotide sequence: TGTGCCAGCAGTTACATAGGGGGCGCGGTATCACCCCTCCACTTT. Encoded protein: CASSYIGGAVSPLHF.

The chain uses TRBV19 and TRBJ2-1; D is possibly TRBD2 (6 bases). Germline lookup yields CDR1 LNHDA and CDR2 SQIVND (reference sequence). V lost 5 bases and J lost 3, with 14 bases in between. The CDR3 is made up of 15 amino acids. In DNA, the CDR3 is TGTGCCAGTAGTTCCCCGGGACTCCTCTACAATGAGCAGTTCTTC. The encoded protein is CASSSPGLLYNEQFF.

The chain couples TRBV6-1 to TRBJ1-5; 11 bases align to TRBD1. Trimming at V came to 4 bases and at J to 6 bases, leaving 8 bases not matched to a gene. CDR3 size: 16 residues. Germline V gene sequence: CDR1 MNHNS, CDR2 SASEGT. In nucleotides, the CDR3 is TGTGCCAGCAGTGCCCCCGGGACAGGGGGAGGTCAGCCCCAGCATTTT. It specifies CASSAPGTGGGQPQHF.